The 29 T cell receptor beta chains below all came from one sample that was sequenced in a study of blood T cell repertoires in COVID-19. Generated by immunoSEQ multiplex PCR, the TCRdb table keeps only in-frame clones and is missing some. The sample carries 250,000 to 300,000 clones, 70% to 90% recorded once. Sequenced input: peripheral blood. These receptors were obtained from a man aged 45-65 years with active or convalescent COVID-19.

The chain joins TRBV9 to TRBJ2-2, with 11 bases matching TRBD2. The junction had 4 bases not matched to a gene; V was cut back by 4 bases and J by 5 bases. The CDR3 is made up of 15 amino acids. In germline, CDR1 is SGDLS, CDR2 YYNGEE. As DNA, the CDR3 is TGTGCCAGCAGCCCGGGACTAGCGGTTACCGGGGAGCTGTTTTTT. Translating it yields CASSPGLAVTGELFF. Using reference TRBV9 and TRBJ2-2 for the parts outside the CDR3, the full variable domain is DSGVTQTPKHLITATGQRVTLRCSPRSGDLSVYWYQQSLDQGLQFLIQYYNGEERAKGNILERFSAQQFPDLHSELNLSSLELGDSALYFCASSPGLAVTGELFFGEGSRLTVL.

The chain recombines TRBV7-9 with TRBJ1-3; D call uncertain. V gave up 5 bases and J gave up 2 bases, with 16 bases separating them. Germline CDR1 reads SEHNR; CDR2 reads FQNEAQ (reference sequence). The CDR3 contains 16 residues. The CDR3 sequence is CASSLGRRDTGNTIYF. Here the CDR3 DNA reads TGTGCCAGCAGCCTGGGTAGGAGGGATACTGGAAACACCATATATTTT.

The chain has TRBV7-6 and TRBJ2-3; 10 positions agree with TRBD2. Germline V lookup: CDR1 SGHVS, CDR2 FNYEAQ. The CDR3 length is 16 residues. V shed 2 bases, J shed 1 base, and the junction held 3 bases outside the gene matches. The DNA for the CDR3 is TGTGCCAGCAGCTTACCCCTAGCGGGGGGCACAGATACGCAGTATTTT. Translated: CASSLPLAGGTDTQYF.

The chain has TRBV4-1 and TRBJ2-3, with 10 positions matching TRBD2. Germline V CDR1 and CDR2: MGHRA, YSYEKL. After removal of 1 base from V and 5 bases from J, the junction contained 9 bases not matched to a gene. This CDR3 region has 17 residues. The CDR3 DNA is TGCGCCAGCAGCCAAGTACCACTAGCGGGATTAGGAGATACGCAGTATTTT. Translating it yields CASSQVPLAGLGDTQYF.

The CDR3 DNA is TGTGCCAGCAGTTTAAAGGGGTACGAGCAGTACTTC. Its translation is CASSLKGYEQYF. This chain joins TRBV28 and TRBJ2-7; tentatively, D is TRBD1 (5 bases). Germline V gene lookup returns CDR1 MDHEN and CDR2 SYDVKM. The V and J ends lost 2 bases and 4 bases respectively, with 6 bases between them. The CDR3 runs to 12 residues. Variable domain in full (rest from reference TRBV28 and TRBJ2-7): DVKVTQSSRYLVKRTGEKVFLECVQDMDHENMFWYRQDPGLGLRLIYFSYDVKMKEKGDIPEGYSVSREKKERFSLILESASTNQTSMYLCASSLKGYEQYFGPGTRLTVT.

The chain has TRBV6-5 and TRBJ2-3, with 10 positions matching TRBD2. The CDR3 is 16 residues long. The junction had 5 bases not matched to a gene; V was cut back by 4 bases and J by 1 base. Germline V gene lookup returns CDR1 MNHEY and CDR2 SVGAGI. CDR3 sequence (DNA): TGTGCCAGCAGTTCCGCTCTAGCGGGGGGCACAGATACGCAGTATTTT. It translates to CASSSALAGGTDTQYF.

This chain uses TRBV30 with TRBJ1-1; D uncertain. The germline V gene encodes CDR1 GTSNPN and CDR2 SVGIG (reference sequence). The V gene lost 0 bases and the J gene lost 5 bases, with 10 bases spanning the gap. This CDR3 contains 13 residues. CDR3 bases: TGTGCCTGGAGTGTGCGGTCGCGGACTGAAGCTTTCTTT. Translation: CAWSVRSRTEAFF.

The chain is built from TRBV4-2 and TRBJ2-3; 11 bases line up with TRBD2. The CDR3 has 17 amino acids. V lost 0 bases, J lost 7 bases, and 9 bases stayed unmatched. Germline V CDR1 and CDR2: LGHNA, YNFKEQ. CDR3 sequence: CASSQDLETSGRNTQYF. CDR3 nucleotides: TGTGCCAGCAGCCAAGATCTTGAAACTAGCGGGAGAAATACGCAGTATTTT.

The sample holds many counts of this clone. This rearrangement joins TRBV6-5 to TRBJ2-3; TRBD2 aligns across 7 bases. The CDR3 runs to 15 residues. Germline V lookup: CDR1 MNHEY, CDR2 SVGAGI. Trimming at V came to 8 bases and at J to 5 bases, leaving 13 bases not matched to a gene. CDR3 sequence reads: CASWAWEGFRDTQYF. DNA for the CDR3: TGTGCCAGCTGGGCGTGGGAGGGTTTTAGAGATACGCAGTATTTT.

The chain carries TRBV7-9 and TRBJ2-1; TRBD2 matches at 10 bases. This CDR3 comprises 18 residues. Trimming at V came to 1 base and at J to 0 bases, leaving 6 bases not matched to a gene. Germline V gene sequence: CDR1 SEHNR, CDR2 FQNEAQ (reference sequence). The CDR3 DNA is TGTGCCAGCAGCTTAGGGACTAGCGGCCTAGGCTCCTACAATGAGCAGTTCTTC. Residues: CASSLGTSGLGSYNEQFF.

This rearrangement joins TRBV18 to TRBJ2-7, with 7 positions matching TRBD1. Germline CDR1 reads KGHSH; CDR2 reads LQKENI. The junction had 4 bases not matched to a gene; V was cut back by 3 bases and J by 2 bases. This CDR3 has 14 residues. The CDR3 is CASSPRQGPYEQYF. CDR3 nucleotides: TGTGCCAGCTCACCCAGACAGGGCCCCTACGAGCAGTACTTC.

The V call is TRBV9, the J call TRBJ2-6, with D possibly matching TRBD1 (6 bases). V was pared by 0 bases and J by 0 bases, with 13 bases between. This CDR3 spans 18 amino acids. Germline CDR1 is SGDLS and CDR2 is YYNGEE. The CDR3 DNA is TGTGCCAGCAGCGTAGGTGTGGGACACAACTCTGGGGCCAACGTCCTGACTTTC. Protein sequence: CASSVGVGHNSGANVLTF. The full variable domain, with the rest looked up from reference TRBV9 and TRBJ2-6, is DSGVTQTPKHLITATGQRVTLRCSPRSGDLSVYWYQQSLDQGLQFLIQYYNGEERAKGNILERFSAQQFPDLHSELNLSSLELGDSALYFCASSVGVGHNSGANVLTFGAGSRLTVL.

The chain combines TRBV18 with TRBJ1-2, with D perhaps matching TRBD1 (6 bases). Between the trimmed V and J ends, which lost 4 bases and 6 bases, there was a span of 15 bases. Germline V CDR1 and CDR2: KGHSH, LQKENI. There are 14 residues in the CDR3. The CDR3, as DNA: TGTGCCAGCTCACGCGACCCACAGGGAAATGGCTACACCTTC. Its protein product is CASSRDPQGNGYTF.

This clone has a single count. V usage is TRBV7-6 and J usage is TRBJ2-2; TRBD2 agrees at 7 bases. The CDR3 has 16 amino acids. V was clipped by 6 bases and J by 4 bases; unmatched bases: 11. The germline CDR1 and CDR2 sequences are SGHVS and FNYEAQ. The CDR3 loop is CASRGEGPPGTGELFF. In nucleotides, the CDR3 is TGTGCCAGCAGGGGGGAGGGCCCTCCGGGCACCGGGGAGCTGTTTTTT.

This clone has a single count. The chain uses TRBV7-9 and TRBJ2-1; 8 bases agree with TRBD1. Germline V CDR1 and CDR2: SEHNR, FQNEAQ (reference sequence). The length of the CDR3 is 12 residues. V was pared by 4 bases and J by 15 bases, with 8 bases of the junction left unmatched. In DNA form, the CDR3 reads TGTGCCAGCAGCTCGACAGGGGAGGTTAGGTTCTTC. Encoded protein: CASSSTGEVRFF.

This clone appeared a single time. The chain couples TRBV7-9 to TRBJ2-1; 7 positions match TRBD2. V lost 7 bases and J lost 9; bases outside the gene matches: 12. This CDR3 contains 14 residues. CDR1 SEHNR and CDR2 FQNEAQ come from the germline V gene (reference sequence). The CDR3 coding sequence is TGTGCCAGCATCCCGTGGGAGGGAGCTAGTGAGCAGTTCTTC. Translation gives CASIPWEGASEQFF.

The rearrangement joins TRBV6-1 to TRBJ2-1, with 7 bases that match TRBD2. Per germline, CDR1 MNHNS and CDR2 SASEGT. This CDR3 comprises 15 residues. The J segment lost 10 bases and the V segment lost 2 bases, leaving 11 bases of the junction unmatched. CDR3 coding DNA: TGTGCCAGCAGTGAATGGGCTAGCGGTAGATGGGAGCAGTTCTTC. Amino acid sequence: CASSEWASGRWEQFF.

The J gene is TRBJ2-1, the V gene TRBV9; D possibly corresponds to TRBD2 (6 bases). Trimming shortened V by 4 bases and J by 5 bases, and 19 bases separated the two germline ends. Germline assignment: CDR1 SGDLS and CDR2 YYNGEE. The CDR3 extends over 16 amino acids. Here the CDR3 reads CASSYKTSFIHNEQFF. CDR3 DNA sequence: TGTGCCAGCAGCTATAAGACTAGTTTCATCCACAATGAGCAGTTCTTC.

Details on this clone: The sample contains more than one DNA sequence encoding this CDR3. The V call is TRBV5-1, the J call TRBJ2-1; 11 positions match TRBD2. CDR3 length equals 15 residues. V shed 0 bases and J 7 bases; nucleotides not matched to a gene: 3. Per germline, CDR1 SGHRS and CDR2 YFSETQ. The CDR3 protein is CASSLALAGGNEQFF. The CDR3 region has the DNA TGCGCCAGCAGCTTGGCCCTAGCGGGAGGTAATGAGCAGTTCTTC.

Comment on this clone: At the DNA level, this CDR3 is encoded by other sequences in the same sample as well. The chain recombines TRBV5-1 with TRBJ1-6; maybe TRBD1 (5 bases). Germline V gene sequence: CDR1 SGHRS, CDR2 YFSETQ. Trimming pared 7 bases from V and 6 bases from J, leaving 14 bases between. The CDR3 totals 14 residues. CDR3 in DNA: TGCGCCAGCTCCTCCCAGGGAGGTAATTCACCCCTCCACTTT. The encoded protein is CASSSQGGNSPLHF. The whole variable domain, remainder taken from reference TRBV5-1 and TRBJ1-6, is KAGVTQTPRYLIKTRGQQVTLSCSPISGHRSVSWYQQTPGQGLQFLFEYFSETQRNKGNFPGRFSGRQFSNSRSEMNVSTLELGDSALYLCASSSQGGNSPLHFGNGTRLTVT.

The J gene is TRBJ2-1, the V gene TRBV21-1; TRBD1, the table's D call, was not compared with the DNA. TRBV21-1 is tagged as a pseudogene. CDR3 length equals 13 residues. CDR3 coding DNA: TGTGCCAGCACAGGGGGCAATTTCCATGAGCAGTTCTTC. Amino acid sequence: CASTGGNFHEQFF.

This clone was detected once. The CDR3 reads CASSPLGTSGDTQYF. DNA of the CDR3: TGCGCCAGCAGCCCGCTCGGGACTAGCGGAGATACGCAGTATTTT. V usage is TRBV5-1 and J usage is TRBJ2-3, with 11 bases fitting TRBD2. V lost 4 bases and J lost 5; bases outside the gene matches: 6. This CDR3 contains 15 residues. Germline CDR1 SGHRS, CDR2 YFSETQ.

This clone was seen more than once but under ten times. The rearrangement joins TRBV6-6 to TRBJ2-7, with 12 bases fitting TRBD2. The CDR3 has 15 amino acids. V was clipped by 5 bases and J by 3 bases; unmatched bases: 5. The germline gives CDR1 MNHNY, CDR2 SVGAGI (reference sequence). The CDR3, as DNA: TGTGCCAGCAGTCCCGGACTAGCGGGACTCTACGAGCAGTACTTC. It codes for CASSPGLAGLYEQYF.

The chain is built from TRBV27 and TRBJ2-5; 9 positions match TRBD1. The CDR3 covers 14 residues. V was pared by 6 bases and J by 3 bases, with 5 bases of the junction left unmatched. In germline, CDR1 is MNHEY, CDR2 SMNVEV (reference sequence). CDR3 region: CASSQDRGEETQYF. The CDR3 DNA is TGTGCCAGCAGCCAGGACAGGGGAGAAGAGACCCAGTACTTC.

The chain has TRBV6-2 or TRBV6-3 and TRBJ1-5; D might be TRBD1 (6 bases). The CDR3 consists of 13 residues. Germline V gene data show CDR1 as MNHEY and CDR2 as SVGEGT. With 5 bases removed from V and 7 bases from J, the gap between germline ends came to 12 bases. The CDR3 region is CASSQGLGQPQHF. The DNA of the CDR3 is TGTGCCAGCAGTCAGGGGTTAGGACAGCCCCAGCATTTT.

The V call is TRBV7-9, the J call TRBJ1-4; maybe TRBD1 (5 bases). CDR1 is SEHNR, CDR2 FQNEAQ, per germline (reference sequence). The CDR3 runs 17 residues. Trimming took off 2 bases at V and 5 bases at J, with 18 bases between the two ends. CDR3 DNA: TGTGCCAGCAGCTTATTGGCCTCCGGTCGGGGGAATGAAAAACTGTTTTTT. Protein: CASSLLASGRGNEKLFF.

On this clone itself: The same CDR3 also results from other DNA sequences found in this sample. The J gene is TRBJ1-5, the V gene TRBV28; 7 nucleotides agree with TRBD1. CDR3 length: 14 residues. Trimming at V came to 4 bases and at J to 2 bases, leaving 2 bases not matched to a gene. Germline values: CDR1 MDHEN, CDR2 SYDVKM. This CDR3 is CASSSGQGNQPQHF. CDR3 coding DNA: TGTGCCAGCAGTTCAGGACAGGGCAATCAGCCCCAGCATTTT.

The chain uses TRBV6-2 or TRBV6-3 and TRBJ2-1; TRBD2 agrees at 8 bases. This CDR3 has 17 residues. V lost 5 bases, J lost 4 bases, and 13 bases stayed unmatched. Germline V gene data show CDR1 as MNHEY and CDR2 as SVGEGT. The DNA of the CDR3 is TGTGCCAGCAGTCAGGGACTAGTAATCCCCTCGTACAATGAGCAGTTCTTC. Amino acid sequence: CASSQGLVIPSYNEQFF.

This chain joins TRBV4-3 and TRBJ2-2; TRBD1 might be the D (6 bases). This CDR3 is 15 amino acids long. Trimming removed 2 bases at V and 5 bases at J, with 12 bases between. Per the germline V gene, CDR1 is LGHNA and CDR2 is YSLEER. CDR3 sequence: CASSQNRAGTGELFF. CDR3 nucleotide sequence: TGCGCCAGCAGCCAAAACAGGGCCGGAACCGGGGAGCTGTTTTTT.